These T cell receptor beta chains were read from a single sample in a study of T cell responses to AZD1222 COVID-19 vaccine. TCRdb's table, derived via immunoSEQ multiplex PCR, lists solely in-frame clones and lacks some. The sample comprises 150,000 or so clones, 85% to 90% of which are singletons, and roughly 1.7% rests with the top ten. The sample was peripheral blood, taken on day 0 of AZD1222 vaccination. The receptor source for this set is an adult in good health. CDR3s include the opening cysteine and the closing phenylalanine or tryptophan. The order of the fields is J gene, D gene, V gene, CDR3 protein. D genes are given only for firm matches.

TRBJ2-2,-,TRBV14,CASSLLGRPNGGELFF
TRBJ2-3,-,TRBV20-1,CSARDTLPQYF
TRBJ2-3,-,TRBV5-4,CASSLRAGGRTDTQYF
TRBJ1-3,-,TRBV5-6,CASSGQIPYSGNTIYF
TRBJ1-2,TRBD1,TRBV10-3,CAIANDRGNYGYTF
TRBJ1-5,-,TRBV19,CASDSRSNQPQHF
TRBJ1-2,-,TRBV30,CAWSRQFYGYTF
TRBJ1-3,-,TRBV10-3,CAISERSGNTIYF
TRBJ1-1,TRBD1,TRBV12-5,CASGSPPTGEAFF
TRBJ1-4,-,TRBV9,CASSAAAGGTGNEKLFF
TRBJ1-5,TRBD1,TRBV30,CAWSHGQGPQHF
TRBJ1-6,-,TRBV7-2,CASSLRAEANSPLHF
TRBJ2-5,TRBD2,TRBV11-2,CAGGGAGETQYF
TRBJ2-3,-,TRBV3-1/TRBV3-2,CASSPFDTDTQYF
TRBJ1-5,TRBD1,TRBV7-2,CASSPGTGGRVVQPQHF
TRBJ2-7,TRBD2,TRBV29-1,CSASRLAGAYEQYF